A selection of T cell receptor beta chains follows, all from one sample in a study of cytomegalovirus exposure and HLA in healthy donors. Here immunoSEQ multiplex PCR was the method, and the copy in TCRdb shows in-frame clones only, minus some. This sample yields 60,000 or so clones, of which about 75% are seen a single time; less than 25% belongs to the top ten. The sequenced material came from PBMCs. The receptor set was obtained from a woman aged 40 to 55 in good health and CMV-seropositive. Both conserved end residues are part of each CDR3. A D gene is named only where the DNA matches it firmly. Size is stated for part of the rows, as once, few or many counts, or as a class when the clone is expanded.

abundance	v_gene	j_gene	d_gene	CDR3aa	CDR3nt
NA	TRBV2	TRBJ1-2	NA	CASMPETGNYGYTF	TGTGCCAGCATGCCCGAGACAGGCAACTATGGCTACACCTTC
NA	TRBV19	TRBJ1-5	NA	CASSIDPLLGGYSNQPQHF	TGTGCCAGTAGTATAGACCCCCTGCTTGGGGGGTATAGCAATCAGCCCCAGCATTTT
few	TRBV27	TRBJ1-6	TRBD1	CASSTTPGQNSPLHF	TGTGCCAGCAGTACCACCCCGGGACAGAATTCACCCCTCCACTTT
NA	TRBV9	TRBJ1-3	NA	CASSVGAGSVNTIYF	TGTGCCAGCAGCGTAGGGGCAGGGTCTGTCAACACCATATATTTT
once	TRBV11-2	TRBJ2-3	TRBD2	CASSSGLAGGRSTDTQYF	TGTGCCAGCAGCAGCGGACTAGCGGGGGGGCGGAGCACAGATACGCAGTATTTT
NA	TRBV9	TRBJ2-1	NA	CASSVMGGDYNEQFF	TGTGCCAGCAGCGTAATGGGGGGAGACTACAATGAGCAGTTCTTC
NA	TRBV6-5	TRBJ1-1	NA	CASSERQVNTEAFF	TGTGCCAGCAGTGAAAGACAGGTGAACACTGAAGCTTTCTTT
few	TRBV5-1	TRBJ1-2	TRBD1	CASGQGYGYTF	TGCGCCAGCGGACAGGGCTATGGCTACACCTTC
NA	TRBV2	TRBJ2-7	TRBD1	CASSPGQSLSYEQYF	TGTGCCAGCAGTCCGGGACAGTCACTCAGCTACGAGCAGTACTTC
NA	TRBV5-1	TRBJ2-7	NA	CASSLRASYEVDEQYF	TGCGCCAGCAGCTTGAGAGCGTCATATGAGGTCGACGAGCAGTACTTC
NA	TRBV12-2	TRBJ2-1	NA	CASRLVGGDNEQFF	TGTGCAAGTCGCTTGGTGGGGGGGGACAATGAGCAGTTCTTC
few	TRBV25-1	TRBJ2-5	NA	CASGGRRETQYF	TGTGCCTCGGGGGGCAGACGAGAGACCCAGTACTTC
NA	TRBV5-4	TRBJ2-1	NA	CASSPAGALDNEQFF	TGTGCCAGCAGCCCCGCGGGGGCCCTCGACAATGAGCAGTTCTTC
NA	TRBV6-5	TRBJ2-1	NA	CASSYIGVSLNEQFF	TGTGCCAGCAGTTACATCGGGGTATCCCTAAATGAGCAGTTCTTC
NA	TRBV6-5	TRBJ1-3	NA	CASSRTVTSGNTIYF	TGTGCCAGCAGTCGGACAGTAACATCTGGAAACACCATATATTTT
NA	TRBV7-9	TRBJ2-2	NA	CASSLGLAGELFF	TGTGCCAGCAGCTTAGGGCTGGCCGGGGAGCTGTTTTTT
few	TRBV25-1	TRBJ1-2	NA	CASSEYTRERGYTF	TGTGCCAGCAGTGAATATACGAGGGAACGTGGCTACACCTTC